A selection of T cell receptor beta chains follows, all from one sample in a study of blood T cells in healthy people across ages. TCRdb re-derived calls from the 5' RACE reads in MiXCR, one entry per CDR3 protein. Of hundreds of thousands of distinct CDR3 sequences in the sample, 20% to 25% are singletons; the top ten hold roughly a tenth. This sample also appeared in a second study, on T cells of mothers and their children.

Material for sequencing was blood. The receptors were sampled from a boy between 10 and 17 years old in good health. Each CDR3 is given with its conserved first and last residue. D genes are given only for firm matches. The size of a clone is reported for some rows only, either as once, few or many, or as a class for expanded clones.

V: TRBV29-1; size: few; J: TRBJ2-7; D: NA; DNA: TGCAGCGTTGTATTGGTTAGCAATGCCTACGAGCAGTACTTC; CDR3: CSVVLVSNAYEQYF
V: TRBV10-3; size: NA; J: TRBJ2-1; D: TRBD2; DNA: TGTGCCATCAGTGAGATGGCTAGCGGGGGCCGTAATGAGCAGTTCTTC; CDR3: CAISEMASGGRNEQFF
V: TRBV6-2/TRBV6-3; size: few; J: TRBJ1-1; D: NA; DNA: TGTGCCAGCAGTTACGATACAGCCTTGAACACTGAAGCTTTCTTT; CDR3: CASSYDTALNTEAFF
V: TRBV28; size: NA; J: TRBJ2-3; D: NA; DNA: TGTGCCAGCAGTTTTCAGGGAAAGGGTCATACGCAGTATTTT; CDR3: CASSFQGKGHTQYF
V: TRBV7-2; size: many; J: TRBJ2-5; D: NA; DNA: TGTGCCAGCAGCTTAGTCTCTGGGACCCAGTACTTC; CDR3: CASSLVSGTQYF
V: TRBV12-3/TRBV12-4; size: NA; J: TRBJ2-7; D: NA; DNA: TGTGCCAGCACCGTAACAGGAAAAGCATCCTACGAGCAGTACTTC; CDR3: CASTVTGKASYEQYF
V: TRBV10-2; size: few; J: TRBJ2-1; D: TRBD2; DNA: TGCGCCAGCAGTGAGTTTAAGCGGGGGGACAATGAGCAGTTCTTC; CDR3: CASSEFKRGDNEQFF
V: TRBV20-1; size: NA; J: TRBJ2-7; D: TRBD2; DNA: TGCAGTGCTAGCCTCCTCACTAGCGGGAGGGCGTCATCCTACGAGCAGTACTTC; CDR3: CSASLLTSGRASSYEQYF
V: TRBV11-2; size: NA; J: TRBJ2-1; D: TRBD2; DNA: TGTGCCAGCAGCCTGGAGGGACTAGCGGGAGATCGCTACAATGAGCAGTTCTTC; CDR3: CASSLEGLAGDRYNEQFF
V: TRBV29-1; size: few; J: TRBJ2-7; D: TRBD2; DNA: TGCAGCGTTGTGGGTCGGGAGGGTTACGAGCAGTACTTC; CDR3: CSVVGREGYEQYF
V: TRBV7-3; size: NA; J: TRBJ2-3; D: TRBD1; DNA: TGTGCCAGCAGCCCCTACAGGGGCCGTCCAGATACGCAGTATTTT; CDR3: CASSPYRGRPDTQYF
V: TRBV5-1; size: NA; J: TRBJ2-1; D: NA; DNA: TGCGCCAGCAGCAAAGGCCCGGGTCCTTACAATGAGCAGTTCTTC; CDR3: CASSKGPGPYNEQFF
V: TRBV7-9; size: few; J: TRBJ2-3; D: TRBD2; DNA: TGTGCCAGCAGCCCTAGCGGGGGGGCAAATACGCAGTATTTT; CDR3: CASSPSGGANTQYF
V: TRBV12-3/TRBV12-4; size: NA; J: TRBJ1-1; D: NA; DNA: TGTGCCAGCAGTCGGGGGCCGGGCACTGAAGCTTTCTTT; CDR3: CASSRGPGTEAFF
V: TRBV20-1; size: few; J: TRBJ1-1; D: NA; DNA: TGCAGTGCGACCAGGGAGACTGAAGCTTTCTTT; CDR3: CSATRETEAFF
V: TRBV5-5; size: few; J: TRBJ1-1; D: TRBD1; DNA: TGTGCCAGCAGCCCAGGGACAGGGGGATTAGCTTTCTTT; CDR3: CASSPGTGGLAFF
V: TRBV4-1; size: NA; J: TRBJ2-7; D: NA; DNA: TGCGCCAGCAGCCAAGATCTGGCGTACCCCTCCTACGAGCAGTACTTC; CDR3: CASSQDLAYPSYEQYF
V: TRBV12-3/TRBV12-4; size: NA; J: TRBJ1-5; D: TRBD1; DNA: TGTGCCAGCAGTTTAGGATCGGGACAGGGGGACCAGCCCCAGCATTTT; CDR3: CASSLGSGQGDQPQHF
V: TRBV9; size: NA; J: TRBJ1-5; D: NA; DNA: TGTGCCAGCAGCGCGACCTTAGACAATCAGCCCCAGCATTTT; CDR3: CASSATLDNQPQHF
V: TRBV11-2; size: NA; J: TRBJ2-5; D: TRBD2; DNA: TGTGCCAGCGGCTTTGCGGGGGGCGGGAAAGAGACCCAGTACTTC; CDR3: CASGFAGGGKETQYF
V: TRBV29-1; size: few; J: TRBJ2-5; D: NA; DNA: TGCAGCGTTGAGCGGGTACTAGAAGAGACCCAGTACTTC; CDR3: CSVERVLEETQYF
V: TRBV12-3/TRBV12-4; size: few; J: TRBJ2-3; D: NA; DNA: TGTGCCAGCAGTTCACCCGGCCGGGGAGGGGGATATACGCAGTATTTT; CDR3: CASSSPGRGGGYTQYF
V: TRBV20-1; size: few; J: TRBJ2-3; D: TRBD2; DNA: TGCAGTGCCCTCGGGCCCAGCGGGGAGGCCCTAGATACGCAGTATTTT; CDR3: CSALGPSGEALDTQYF